This TCR beta chain was found in a study of blood T cell repertoires in COVID-19. On the study more broadly: There were acute and convalescent COVID-19 samples, and they came from the United States, Italy and Spain. Sources were T cells, B-cell-depleted T cells, or PBMCs; the material itself was cDNA or gDNA.

Per the study methods: Estimation of nucleated cell counts was performed using reference gene primer amplification. The method was immunoSEQ multiplex PCR; TCRdb's version includes in-frame clones alone and lacks a portion of them. From that table come the V and J calls and clone size; the DNA was used to work out D and trimming. The data show 60,000 to 75,000 clones, with 80% to 90% seen just once and 1.5% to 2% held by the top ten. Germline CDR1 is SGDLS and CDR2 is YYNGEE. Trimming removed 4 bases at V and 7 bases at J, with 11 bases between. The CDR3 sequence is 12 residues long. The TCR originated in a man in his thirties or forties with acute or convalescent COVID-19. The sample comprised peripheral blood. The genes are TRBV9 and TRBJ1-2; D gene unclear. CDR3 residues: CASSPSSGGYTF. CDR3 in DNA: TGTGCCAGCAGCCCCAGCAGCGGTGGCTACACCTTC.